The 22 T cell receptor beta chains given below trace back to one sample, sequenced in a study of T-cell reconstitution after alpha-beta-depleted transplantation in children. TCRbeta library preparation incorporated unique molecular identifiers. One entry per CDR3 protein, called by TCRdb with MiXCR from the PCR reads. The sample shows about 600,000 distinct CDR3 sequences, 13% of them seen only once. The source material was PBMCs, mostly from graft donor cells, sampled 360 days after TCRalphabeta/CD19-depleted stem cell transplant. Every receptor here comes from a male patient aged 10 to 17 who had a stem cell transplant for acute myeloid leukemia, so the T cells may come from the graft donor.

This clonotype turned up a few times. The rearrangement joins TRBV20-1 to TRBJ2-2; D call uncertain. Between the trimmed V and J ends, which lost 2 bases and 6 bases, there was a span of 13 bases. The germline V gene encodes CDR1 DFQATT and CDR2 SNEGSKA (reference sequence). The CDR3 loop spans 14 amino acids. The DNA for the CDR3 is TGCAGTGCTAGACAGGCCCGGGCCCCCGGGGAGCTGTTTTTT. Encoded protein: CSARQARAPGELFF.

This clonotype was counted only a few times. The chain recombines TRBV19 with TRBJ1-5; D possibly corresponds to TRBD1 (6 bases). V lost 0 bases, J lost 7 bases, and 10 bases lay in between. CDR1 and CDR2 from the germline V gene are LNHDA and SQIVND (reference sequence). The CDR3 is made up of 14 amino acids. In nucleotides, the CDR3 is TGTGCCAGTAGTATAGATCAGCAGGGGCAGCCCCAGCATTTT. Translation gives CASSIDQQGQPQHF.

This rearrangement joins TRBV7-2 to TRBJ2-4; D ambiguous. Germline V gene sequence: CDR1 SGHTA, CDR2 FQGNSA. V was pared by 1 base and J by 0 bases, with 4 bases between. The CDR3 extends over 14 amino acids. CDR3 DNA: TGTGCCAGCAGCTTAGTTTCAGCCAAAAACATTCAGTACTTC. Translated, it gives CASSLVSAKNIQYF.

This clonotype has at least ten counts. The chain joins TRBV28 to TRBJ1-1; no clear D gene. The CDR3 is made up of 15 amino acids. Germline V gene lookup returns CDR1 MDHEN and CDR2 SYDVKM. Trimming cost V 5 bases and J 4 bases, with 17 bases left between them. CDR3: CASSPPVPLLTEAFF. CDR3 nucleotide sequence: TGTGCCAGCAGTCCGCCAGTCCCGCTCCTCACTGAAGCTTTCTTT.

The chain carries TRBV20-1 and TRBJ2-2; 7 bases are a match to TRBD2. This CDR3 comprises 15 residues. V shed 6 bases, J shed 2 bases, and the junction held 9 bases outside the gene matches. Germline CDR1 reads DFQATT; CDR2 reads SNEGSKA (reference sequence). The CDR3 loop reads CSARTGLPNTGELFF. In DNA form, the CDR3 reads TGCAGTGCCCGTACGGGACTACCTAACACCGGGGAGCTGTTTTTT.

This clonotype was seen at least ten times. This chain links TRBV28 with TRBJ2-1; TRBD2 matches 11 bases. Looked up from germline, CDR1 is MDHEN and CDR2 is SYDVKM. This CDR3 comprises 15 residues. V lost 5 bases, J lost 4 bases, and 4 bases stayed unmatched. This chain's CDR3 is CASSKGTSGYNEQFF. In DNA form, the CDR3 reads TGTGCCAGCAGTAAAGGGACTAGCGGTTACAATGAGCAGTTCTTC.

The chain combines TRBV12-3 or TRBV12-4 with TRBJ2-5; 12 nucleotides line up with TRBD2. Trimming at V came to 11 bases and at J to 4 bases, leaving 5 bases not matched to a gene. The CDR3 spans 13 residues. In DNA form, the CDR3 reads TGTGCCGGGACTAGCGGGCCCCCAGAGACCCAGTACTTC. Translated: CAGTSGPPETQYF.

The chain carries TRBV24-1 and TRBJ2-2, with D possibly matching TRBD1 (6 bases). The V gene lost 4 bases and the J gene lost 13 bases, with 30 bases spanning the gap. The CDR3 length is 18 residues. Germline V gene lookup returns CDR1 KGHDR and CDR2 SFDVKD. The CDR3 DNA follows: TGTGCCACCAGTGAAACAACAAATCGGGACAACCTCTATCAGGGGCTGTTTTTT. It is translated as CATSETTNRDNLYQGLFF.

A few counts support this clonotype. The chain links TRBV7-3 to TRBJ2-7; the match to TRBD1 covers 10 bases. The V gene end was trimmed by 4 bases and the J gene end by 0 bases; junction bases not matched to a gene: 0. The CDR3 has 14 amino acids. Germline CDR1 and CDR2: SGHTA and FQGTGA. Here the CDR3 reads CASSWDRGSYEQYF. Written as DNA, the CDR3 is TGTGCCAGCAGCTGGGACAGGGGCTCCTACGAGCAGTACTTC.

The gene calls are TRBV28 and TRBJ1-6, with D uncertain. This CDR3 contains 15 residues. Deletions cut 7 bases from V and 7 bases from J, with 17 bases between. Germline V gives CDR1 MDHEN, CDR2 SYDVKM. The CDR3 region is CASIPRRQVNSPLHF. The CDR3 nucleotides are TGTGCCAGCATCCCAAGGCGTCAGGTCAATTCACCCCTCCACTTT.

V is TRBV29-1 and J is TRBJ2-1; 9 positions agree with TRBD2. Germline CDR1 and CDR2: SQVTM and ANQGSEA. The junction had 10 bases not matched to a gene; V was cut back by 6 bases and J by 1 base. This CDR3 has 16 amino acids. CDR3: CSVHIAGEGSYNEQFF. CDR3 DNA: TGCAGCGTGCACATAGCGGGAGAGGGTTCCTACAATGAGCAGTTCTTC.

The chain carries TRBV6-5 and TRBJ2-5, with D possibly being TRBD1 or TRBD2 (5 bases each). The germline CDR1 and CDR2 sequences are MNHEY and SVGAGI. CDR3 length equals 15 residues. V was shortened by 2 bases and J by 4 bases, with 14 bases between the two germline ends. The chain's CDR3 is CASSYVPRGTETQYF. The DNA of the CDR3 is TGTGCCAGCAGTTACGTCCCCCGAGGGACAGAGACCCAGTACTTC.

The rearrangement joins TRBV18 to TRBJ2-7, with D maybe TRBD2 (6 bases). Germline V gene data show CDR1 as KGHSH and CDR2 as LQKENI. The CDR3 loop spans 14 amino acids. Between the trimmed V and J ends, which lost 3 bases and 6 bases, there was a span of 15 bases. The CDR3 bases are TGTGCCAGCTCACCCGGCGCAACGGGAGCCGAGCAGTACTTC. Amino acid sequence: CASSPGATGAEQYF.

This clonotype was counted between two and nine times. CDR3 residues: CASSPASWPEVSRYF. Here the CDR3 DNA reads TGTGCCAGCAGCCCTGCTTCTTGGCCGGAAGTTTCTAGGTACTTC. The chain couples TRBV28 to TRBJ2-7; D not resolved. Trimming removed 6 bases from V and 12 bases from J, with 27 bases in between. This CDR3 comprises 15 residues. CDR1 and CDR2 from the germline V gene are MDHEN and SYDVKM.

The chain uses TRBV11-2 and TRBJ2-7; D perhaps matches TRBD2 (5 bases). CDR1 and CDR2 (germline): SGHAT, FQNNGV. V dropped 2 bases and J dropped 5 bases, with 22 bases sitting between them. The CDR3 totals 17 residues. As DNA, the CDR3 is TGTGCCAGCAGCTTATCCGGAGGCAGTCTAGCCGCTCACGAGCAGTACTTC. Its protein product is CASSLSGGSLAAHEQYF. The full variable domain, completed using reference TRBV11-2 and TRBJ2-7, is EAGVAQSPRYKIIEKRQSVAFWCNPISGHATLYWYQQILGQGPKLLIQFQNNGVVDDSQLPKDRFSAERLKGVDSTLKIQPAKLEDSAVYLCASSLSGGSLAAHEQYFGPGTRLTVT.

This clonotype turned up a few times. This chain connects TRBV15 to TRBJ1-1; D is ambiguous. This CDR3 is 12 amino acids long. With 0 bases removed from V and 11 bases from J, the gap between germline ends came to 10 bases. CDR1 is LNHNV, CDR2 YYDKDF, per germline (reference sequence). The CDR3 DNA sequence: TGTGCCACCAGCAGAGATGCGGGGAGGGCTTTCTTT. Translating gives CATSRDAGRAFF.

The sample holds many counts of this clonotype. The V gene is TRBV20-1, the J gene TRBJ2-3; 8 bases fit TRBD2. The CDR3 runs 16 residues. Germline V lookup: CDR1 DFQATT, CDR2 SNEGSKA (reference sequence). The V segment lost 3 bases and the J segment 1 base; nucleotides outside the gene matches: 9. In DNA, the CDR3 is TGCAGTGCTAGCCTACCCTTGACTAGCGGCACAGATACGCAGTATTTT. It yields the protein CSASLPLTSGTDTQYF.

This clonotype was counted many times. J is TRBJ2-1 and V is TRBV5-1; weak D call: TRBD2 (6 bases). Trimming stripped 4 bases from V and 3 bases from J, with 14 bases between. Germline loops: CDR1 SGHRS, CDR2 YFSETQ. The CDR3 runs 15 residues. The CDR3 region has the DNA TGCGCCAGCAGCCACCGGGACTCCCTCTACAATGAGCAGTTCTTC. Its protein is CASSHRDSLYNEQFF.

This rearrangement joins TRBV24-1 to TRBJ2-5; D possibly corresponds to TRBD2 (5 bases). The germline V gene has CDR1 KGHDR and CDR2 SFDVKD. Trimming shortened V by 3 bases and J by 5 bases, and 12 bases separated the two germline ends. This CDR3 spans 14 amino acids. CDR3 loop: CATSDPGIGETQYF. CDR3 nucleotides: TGTGCCACCAGTGATCCGGGGATTGGGGAGACCCAGTACTTC.

The chain uses TRBV6-2 or TRBV6-3 and TRBJ2-5; D tentatively fits TRBD1 or TRBD2 (5 bases each). This CDR3 is 15 amino acids long. V lost 7 bases to trimming and J lost 2 bases, with 17 bases between them. Looked up from germline, CDR1 is MNHEY and CDR2 is SVGEGT. CDR3 DNA sequence: TGTGCCAGCACCAAGGGACCCCGATTGCAAGAGACCCAGTACTTC. It translates to CASTKGPRLQETQYF.

The sample holds a few counts of this clonotype. The chain links TRBV7-2 to TRBJ2-7, with TRBD2 matching over 15 bases. In germline, CDR1 is SGHTA, CDR2 FQGNSA. Germline trimming cut 4 bases from V and 6 bases from J; bases unmatched to any gene: 4. CDR3 length: 15 amino acids. The CDR3, as DNA: TGTGCCAGCAGCTACTGGACTAGCGGGAGGGTCGAGCAGTACTTC. Translating gives CASSYWTSGRVEQYF.

This clonotype came up many times. The chain has TRBV12-3 or TRBV12-4 and TRBJ1-1, with D uncertain. The CDR3 consists of 14 residues. With 7 bases removed from V and 0 bases from J, the gap between germline ends came to 12 bases. The CDR3 protein is CASTSHGLNTEAFF. DNA for the CDR3: TGTGCCAGCACCTCCCACGGACTGAACACTGAAGCTTTCTTT.